A single sample is the source of the 11 T cell receptor beta chains below, sequenced in a study of T cells in Graves' hyperthyroidism and ophthalmopathy. RNA transcripts provided the source from which TCR beta CDR3 regions were amplified. Researchers ran a first-round RT-PCR on the TCR CDR3 using the HTBI primer set. TCRdb reprocessed the multiplex PCR reads via MiXCR and lists one record per CDR3 protein. The repertoire includes around 300,000 distinct CDR3 sequences, roughly 13% of them detected once, and around 8% sits in the top ten. The sample taken for sequencing was blood. The receptors shown here come from a woman aged 40 to 49 with Graves' hyperthyroidism.

This clonotype was picked up many times. V is TRBV30 and J is TRBJ2-1, with D tentatively TRBD1 (6 bases). The CDR3 runs 13 residues. With 4 bases removed from V and 3 bases from J, the gap between germline ends came to 10 bases. Per germline, CDR1 GTSNPN and CDR2 SVGIG (reference sequence). CDR3 coding DNA: TGTGCCTGGACCGAAGGGGGCTACAATGAGCAGTTCTTC. Amino acid sequence: CAWTEGGYNEQFF.

This clonotype was recorded at least ten times. The CDR3 protein is CASSLGGRFYEQYF. The CDR3 nucleotides read TGTGCCAGCAGTTTAGGGGGACGCTTCTACGAGCAGTACTTC. The chain has TRBV12-3 or TRBV12-4 and TRBJ2-7; either TRBD1 or TRBD2 may fit D (5 bases each). The CDR3 consists of 14 residues. V gave up 1 base and J gave up 3 bases, with 10 bases separating them.

As regards this clonotype: One end of the junction fails to match germline, which may point to a read error. The chain joins TRBV7-7 to TRBJ2-2; no clear D. The CDR3 runs to 14 residues. Germline V lookup: CDR1 SSHAT, CDR2 FNYEAQ (reference sequence). This CDR3 reads CASSLPAIGGELFF. For the CDR3, the DNA is TGTGCTAGCAGCTTACCAGCTATAGGCGGGGAGCTGTTTTTT.

This clonotype occurred many times. The CDR3 DNA reads as TGTGCCAGCAGCCCAGGGGATTATCCCTCCTACGAGCAGTACTTC. Encoded protein: CASSPGDYPSYEQYF. The V and J genes are TRBV11-1 and TRBJ2-7, with D possibly being TRBD1 (6 bases). The V gene's germline CDR1 is SGHAT and CDR2 FQDESV (reference sequence). Trimming took off 5 bases at V and 0 bases at J, with 14 bases between the two ends. CDR3 size: 15 residues.

The table lists this clonotype with many counts. The V call is TRBV2, the J call TRBJ1-2; 7 bases align to TRBD1. This CDR3 comprises 16 residues. With 3 bases clipped from V and 8 bases from J, the junction kept 15 bases outside the gene matches. Germline V CDR1 and CDR2: SNHLY, FYNNEI. CDR3 region: CASSDPLTGTASGYTF. Here the CDR3 DNA reads TGTGCCAGCAGTGACCCCCTGACAGGGACGGCTAGCGGCTACACCTTC.

There are many counts of this clonotype. V gene TRBV6-6 combines with J gene TRBJ2-3; D may be TRBD1 (6 bases). This CDR3 has 14 residues. The ends were cut back, 0 bases at V and 2 bases at J, with 6 bases in the middle. Germline values: CDR1 MNHNY, CDR2 SVGAGI (reference sequence). Written as DNA, the CDR3 is TGTGCCAGCAGTTACTCGGGGGCCACAGATACGCAGTATTTT. Protein: CASSYSGATDTQYF.

This clonotype was picked up a small number of times. The rearrangement joins TRBV7-9 to TRBJ2-4; 9 bases map to TRBD1. CDR1 is SEHNR, CDR2 FQNEAQ, per germline (reference sequence). The CDR3 runs to 16 residues. V gave up 5 bases and J gave up 6 bases; unmatched junction bases: 11. CDR3 bases: TGTGCCAGCAGCAAAGACCGGGACAGGGTCCTAAACATTCAGTACTTC. The encoded protein is CASSKDRDRVLNIQYF.

The rearrangement joins TRBV6-4 to TRBJ1-1; TRBD1 is a possible D gene (5 bases). The CDR3 has 14 residues. The germline V and J ends were trimmed by 3 bases and 7 bases, with 15 bases remaining between them. The germline V gene encodes CDR1 MRHNA and CDR2 SNTAGT. In nucleotides, the CDR3 is TGTGCCAGCAGTGATGGGGCAGGGTCGGGTGAAGCTTTCTTT. It yields the protein CASSDGAGSGEAFF.

This clonotype was picked up a small number of times. This chain joins TRBV29-1 and TRBJ2-6, with unresolved D. The CDR3 is 13 residues long. Trimming cost V 6 bases and J 4 bases, with 10 bases left between them. The V gene's germline CDR1 is SQVTM and CDR2 ANQGSEA. The CDR3 spells CSVSPAGANVLTF. The CDR3 DNA reads as TGCAGCGTCTCCCCTGCCGGGGCCAACGTCCTGACTTTC.

This clonotype was seen more than once but under ten times. This chain joins TRBV12-3 or TRBV12-4 and TRBJ2-7, with TRBD2 as a possible D gene (6 bases). The CDR3 extends over 14 amino acids. Between the trimmed V and J ends, which lost 5 bases and 2 bases, there was a span of 13 bases. CDR3 region: CASSTLGLAYEQYF. Here the CDR3 DNA reads TGTGCCAGCAGTACCCTGGGACTCGCCTACGAGCAGTACTTC.

This clonotype was counted only a few times. The V call is TRBV6-2 or TRBV6-3, the J call TRBJ1-2; D not certain. Trimming left V 4 bases short and J 3 bases short, with 12 bases between. CDR3 length equals 14 residues. Looked up from germline, CDR1 is MNHEY and CDR2 is SVGEGT. CDR3 sequence (DNA): TGTGCCAGCAGTTCGAGGGATTGGGACTATGGCTACACCTTC. It specifies CASSSRDWDYGYTF.